Shown below are 8 T cell receptor beta chains from a single sample sequenced in a study of vaccination and CD4 T cells after COVID-19. The treatment was: approximately nine-day PBMC culture with coronavirus spike peptide pools or control peptides (ViraFEST assay). Before the COVID-19 pandemic (2011-2018), CD4+ T cells were obtained from the unexposed donor. These receptors' targets are unknown. Cultured CD4+ T cells had their DNA profiled by the Oncomine TCR Beta short-read assay. TCRdb reprocessed the PCR reads with MiXCR, giving one entry per CDR3 protein. The repertoire consists of 7,000 or so distinct CDR3 sequences, with less than 35% occurring once and the leading ten covering around a fifth. Sequencing input: CD4+ T cells from blood, cultured in vitro. Receptors originate from a human donor in good health.

DNA of the CDR3: TGTGCCAGCAGCTTATCTCAGGCTTCCAACGAGCAGTACTTC. It yields the protein CASSLSQASNEQYF. The V call is TRBV7-2, the J call TRBJ2-7; no clear D. Germline V gene data show CDR1 as SGHTA and CDR2 as FQGNSA. This CDR3 has 14 amino acids. Deletions cut 2 bases from V and 5 bases from J, with 13 bases between.

The chain combines TRBV7-9 with TRBJ2-3; 7 bases align to TRBD1. The germline V gene has CDR1 SEHNR and CDR2 FQNEAQ (reference sequence). V trimming: 1 base; J trimming: 4 bases; junction bases outside the gene matches: 5. The CDR3 has 15 residues. CDR3 loop: CASSLGQGDPDTQYF. For the CDR3, the DNA is TGTGCCAGCAGCTTAGGGCAGGGGGACCCAGATACGCAGTATTTT.

This clonotype was observed a few times. The chain combines TRBV28 with TRBJ1-1; no reliable D call. Trimming took off 4 bases at V and 4 bases at J, with 13 bases between the two ends. This CDR3 region has 14 residues. Germline V gene data show CDR1 as MDHEN and CDR2 as SYDVKM. The CDR3 DNA is TGTGCCAGCAGTTCGCCTCTTATGGGCACTGAAGCTTTCTTT. Protein sequence: CASSSPLMGTEAFF.

J is TRBJ2-7 and V is TRBV6-1; 7 bases map to TRBD2. The CDR3 runs 19 residues. V lost 5 bases, J lost 1 base, and 20 bases stayed unmatched. Germline loops: CDR1 MNHNS, CDR2 SASEGT. CDR3 sequence reads: CASSQRGPRRRGNSYEQYF. CDR3 nucleotides: TGTGCCAGCAGTCAACGTGGCCCGCGGCGGCGGGGGAATTCCTACGAGCAGTACTTC.

The rearrangement uses TRBV19 and TRBJ1-6; D remains ambiguous. Germline V gene sequence: CDR1 LNHDA, CDR2 SQIVND (reference sequence). The CDR3 covers 16 residues. V was trimmed by 3 bases and J by 7 bases, leaving 16 bases between them. The CDR3 loop reads CASSIGWWGNNSPLHF. DNA for the CDR3: TGTGCCAGTAGTATTGGATGGTGGGGAAACAATTCACCCCTCCACTTT.

This clonotype has a handful of counts. This chain links TRBV6-2 or TRBV6-3 with TRBJ1-1, with TRBD1 identical over 10 bases. V shed 7 bases and J 6 bases; nucleotides not matched to a gene: 8. Germline V gene sequence: CDR1 MNHEY, CDR2 SVGEGT. There are 14 residues in the CDR3. The CDR3 coding sequence is TGTGCCAGCAACCGACAGGGGGCCATCGCTGAAGCTTTCTTT. Translated: CASNRQGAIAEAFF.

The V call is TRBV7-9, the J call TRBJ2-7, with D perhaps matching TRBD1 (6 bases). Trimming stripped 5 bases from V and 5 bases from J, with 16 bases between. Germline V gene sequence: CDR1 SEHNR, CDR2 FQNEAQ (reference sequence). This CDR3 region has 14 residues. The CDR3 sequence: CASSAWDIRDEQYF. The CDR3 DNA follows: TGTGCCAGCAGCGCATGGGACATCCGGGACGAGCAGTACTTC.

This clonotype has more than one count but fewer than ten. The V gene is TRBV12-3 or TRBV12-4, the J gene TRBJ1-2; D gene uncertain. This CDR3 comprises 12 residues. V was trimmed by 6 bases and J by 6 bases, leaving 11 bases between them. DNA of the CDR3: TGTGCCAGCAGGCGTGGAACTAATGGCTACACCTTC. As protein: CASRRGTNGYTF.